What follows are 8 T cell receptor beta chains derived from one specimen sequenced in a study of beta chain features in type 1 diabetes. Investigators reverse transcribed all isolated RNA, so they sequenced expressed TCRB transcripts. Profiling relied on immunoSEQ multiplex PCR, and the TCRdb table lists in-frame clones only, not all of them. This sample has about 340,000 clones, with under 8.5% found just once. Sequenced input: central memory CD4+ T cells from blood. These receptors were obtained from a woman aged 18 to 35 in good health.

This rearrangement joins TRBV19 to TRBJ2-1; either TRBD1 or TRBD2 may supply D (6 bases each). CDR3 size: 15 residues. V was trimmed by 5 bases and J by 8 bases, leaving 19 bases between them. Germline V gene lookup returns CDR1 LNHDA and CDR2 SQIVND (reference sequence). Here the CDR3 DNA reads TGTGCCAGTAGTGTCAGGGGTGGCGGGATTGATGAGCAGTTCTTC. This codes for CASSVRGGGIDEQFF.

The chain recombines TRBV5-1 with TRBJ2-6; 9 bases are shared with TRBD1. After removal of 3 bases from V and 0 bases from J, the junction contained 13 bases not matched to a gene. The CDR3 spans 20 residues. In germline, CDR1 is SGHRS, CDR2 YFSETQ. DNA for the CDR3: TGCGCCAGCAGCTCTCCGGGACAGGGCCTAAACCGCTCTGGGGCCAACGTCCTGACTTTC. It specifies CASSSPGQGLNRSGANVLTF.

This clone has just a few counts. This sequence joins TRBV5-1 and TRBJ2-5; 8 positions match TRBD1. The junction had 10 bases not matched to a gene; V was cut back by 4 bases and J by 2 bases. The CDR3 totals 16 residues. Germline V gene lookup returns CDR1 SGHRS and CDR2 YFSETQ. In nucleotides, the CDR3 is TGCGCCAGCAGCCGCGACAGGGGTTTTGCACAAGAGACCCAGTACTTC. Protein: CASSRDRGFAQETQYF. Using reference TRBV5-1 and TRBJ2-5 for the parts outside the CDR3, the full variable domain is KAGVTQTPRYLIKTRGQQVTLSCSPISGHRSVSWYQQTPGQGLQFLFEYFSETQRNKGNFPGRFSGRQFSNSRSEMNVSTLELGDSALYLCASSRDRGFAQETQYFGPGTRLLVL.

This clone was recorded a few times. This rearrangement joins TRBV4-2 to TRBJ2-1; D remains unclear. The length of the CDR3 is 13 residues. In germline, CDR1 is LGHNA, CDR2 YNFKEQ. Trimming removed 1 base from V and 8 bases from J, with 9 bases in between. For the CDR3, the DNA is TGTGCCAGCAGCCAAGCTACCCGTGATGAGCAGTTCTTC. Translation gives CASSQATRDEQFF.

The sample holds a few counts of this clone. CDR3 DNA sequence: TGTGCCAGTAGTACCTCAGGGACGGACTATGGCTACACCTTC. It yields the protein CASSTSGTDYGYTF. The chain uses TRBV19 and TRBJ1-2, with D possibly TRBD1 on 5 matching bases. Germline CDR1 LNHDA, CDR2 SQIVND (reference sequence). The length of the CDR3 is 14 residues. V shed 4 bases and J shed 3 bases, with 12 bases lying between them.

In its sample, this clone was seen a few times. The chain uses TRBV4-3 and TRBJ2-5; no definite D call. Germline CDR1 and CDR2: LGHNA and YSLEER. V shed 2 bases and J shed 3 bases, with 10 bases lying between them. The CDR3 totals 14 residues. CDR3 DNA: TGCGCCAGCAGCCAAAGCAGGATAGAAGAGACCCAGTACTTC. Its protein product is CASSQSRIEETQYF.

This clone was found a few times. This chain connects TRBV27 to TRBJ2-7; D might be TRBD1 (6 bases). This CDR3 spans 15 amino acids. Between the trimmed V and J ends, which lost 6 bases and 1 base, there was a span of 16 bases. Germline loops: CDR1 MNHEY, CDR2 SMNVEV (reference sequence). For the CDR3, the DNA is TGTGCCAGCAGCCGTCGACAGGCAAGTTCCTACGAGCAGTACTTC. Translation gives CASSRRQASSYEQYF.

This clone appeared many times. The chain carries TRBV10-3 and TRBJ1-1; 8 positions agree with TRBD1. Germline assignment: CDR1 ENHRY and CDR2 SYGVKD. V trimming: 2 bases; J trimming: 0 bases; junction bases outside the gene matches: 8. The CDR3 is 17 residues long. As DNA, the CDR3 is TGTGCCATCAGTGAGAGGGCAGGGGGCGAAGTGAACACTGAAGCTTTCTTT. This translates into CAISERAGGEVNTEAFF.